One sample yielded the 15 T cell receptor beta chains listed below, sequenced in a study of CD8 T cells in Susac syndrome. After extraction with the RNeasy kit, roughly 0.5 to 1 ug of the RNA was reverse transcribed using random hexamers. MiXCR, run by TCRdb on the immunoSEQ multiplex PCR reads, gives a single entry per CDR3 protein. Of approximately 210,000 distinct CDR3 sequences listed, about 94% were seen once; the top ten hold approximately 0.15%. The sequenced material came from CD4+ T cells from PBMCs. All receptors come from a human donor with Susac syndrome.

This chain connects TRBV6-2 or TRBV6-3 to TRBJ2-7; D is perhaps TRBD1 (6 bases). The germline gives CDR1 MNHEY, CDR2 SVGEGT. This CDR3 contains 15 residues. The V end lost 2 bases, the J end lost 5 bases, and 16 bases lay between the germline ends. As DNA, the CDR3 is TGTGCCAGCAGTTACCCTGCAGGGGAACGGGACGAGCAGTACTTC. This encodes CASSYPAGERDEQYF.

V is TRBV20-1 and J is TRBJ1-5, with a weak D call TRBD1 (6 bases). The CDR3 totals 16 residues. Germline V gives CDR1 DFQATT, CDR2 SNEGSKA (reference sequence). Trimming stripped 0 bases from V and 4 bases from J, with 16 bases between. The CDR3 region has the DNA TGCAGTGCTAGAGACGCCGTGGGGGCCGGGAATCAGCCCCAGCATTTT. Translating gives CSARDAVGAGNQPQHF.

The V gene is TRBV9, the J gene TRBJ1-1; D unresolved. Per the germline V gene, CDR1 is SGDLS and CDR2 is YYNGEE. The CDR3 is made up of 13 amino acids. Deletions cut 0 bases from V and 4 bases from J, with 7 bases between. CDR3 nucleotide sequence: TGTGCCAGCAGCGTAGGAGTGGTCACTGAAGCTTTCTTT. Translated, it gives CASSVGVVTEAFF.

The CDR3 coding sequence is TGTGCCAGCCAACAGGGGGCGAACACCGGGGAGCTGTTTTTT. Translated: CASQQGANTGELFF. V and J are TRBV12-3 or TRBV12-4 and TRBJ2-2; 8 nucleotides match TRBD1. Germline trimming cut 8 bases from V and 0 bases from J; bases unmatched to any gene: 2. This CDR3 has 14 residues.

V gene TRBV7-9 combines with J gene TRBJ2-2; D unclear. Trimming left V 6 bases short and J 0 bases short, with 11 bases between. Germline values: CDR1 SEHNR, CDR2 FQNEAQ (reference sequence). This CDR3 is built from 15 residues. This CDR3 is CASSVTDTNTGELFF. In nucleotides, the CDR3 is TGTGCCAGCAGTGTGACTGATACGAACACCGGGGAGCTGTTTTTT.

The V call is TRBV9, the J call TRBJ1-1; 8 nucleotides line up with TRBD1. This CDR3 is built from 15 residues. Trimming at V came to 0 bases and at J to 2 bases, leaving 3 bases not matched to a gene. Germline-derived CDR1 and CDR2 are SGDLS and YYNGEE. The DNA for the CDR3 is TGTGCCAGCAGCGTAGGACAGGGGTTTAACACTGAAGCTTTCTTT. Translated: CASSVGQGFNTEAFF.

The rearrangement joins TRBV5-1 to TRBJ1-3, with D possibly TRBD1 on 5 matching bases. Germline V gene sequence: CDR1 SGHRS, CDR2 YFSETQ. This CDR3 spans 16 amino acids. V gave up 7 bases and J gave up 2 bases, with 19 bases separating them. The CDR3 spells CASGAGTLTPGNTIYF. In DNA form, the CDR3 reads TGCGCCAGCGGTGCCGGGACCTTAACTCCTGGAAACACCATATATTTT.

The V call is TRBV19, the J call TRBJ1-3; D remains ambiguous. The CDR3 loop spans 16 amino acids. Germline loops: CDR1 LNHDA, CDR2 SQIVND (reference sequence). V lost 3 bases, J lost 0 bases, and 12 bases lay in between. DNA of the CDR3: TGTGCCAGTAGTATGGGCGCCCTGGCCTCTGGAAACACCATATATTTT. It codes for CASSMGALASGNTIYF.

The J gene is TRBJ1-4, the V gene TRBV12-3 or TRBV12-4; a weak D match, TRBD1 (5 bases). The CDR3 consists of 14 residues. With 5 bases removed from V and 1 base from J, the gap between germline ends came to 8 bases. The CDR3 nucleotides read TGTGCCAGCAGTCCACAGGAAACTAATGAAAAACTGTTTTTT. It codes for CASSPQETNEKLFF.

The chain joins TRBV18 to TRBJ2-5; no definite D call. The length of the CDR3 is 14 residues. Germline CDR1 and CDR2: KGHSH and LQKENI. V was clipped by 2 bases and J by 1 base, with 8 bases between them. The CDR3 nucleotides read TGTGCCAGCTCACCAATTTCGGGCCAAGAGACCCAGTACTTC. This translates into CASSPISGQETQYF. Using reference TRBV18 and TRBJ2-5 for the parts outside the CDR3, the full variable domain is NAGVMQNPRHLVRRRGQEARLRCSPMKGHSHVYWYRQLPEEGLKFMVYLQKENIIDESGMPKERFSAEFPKEGPSILRIQQVVRGDSAAYFCASSPISGQETQYFGPGTRLLVL.

This chain connects TRBV29-1 to TRBJ1-1; 9 bases fit TRBD1. V dropped 8 bases and J dropped 6; count of bases not matched to a gene: 19. The CDR3 length is 16 residues. CDR1 SQVTM and CDR2 ANQGSEA come from the germline V gene. CDR3: CSIRTGTGSGDAEAFF. Here the CDR3 DNA reads TGCAGCATACGAACCGGGACAGGGTCGGGGGACGCTGAAGCTTTCTTT.

This chain links TRBV4-1 with TRBJ2-5; a possible D gene is TRBD1 (5 bases). The CDR3 runs to 17 residues. V gave up 0 bases and J gave up 4 bases, with 18 bases separating them. Germline values: CDR1 MGHRA, CDR2 YSYEKL. Here the CDR3 DNA reads TGCGCCAGCAGCCAAGATCATACAGGACGTTTGGGAGAGACCCAGTACTTC. As protein: CASSQDHTGRLGETQYF.

The chain combines TRBV10-1 with TRBJ2-3; TRBD2 aligns across 8 bases. The CDR3 is made up of 16 amino acids. V dropped 4 bases and J dropped 0; count of bases not matched to a gene: 6. Germline V gene lookup returns CDR1 WNHNN and CDR2 SYGVQD (reference sequence). The CDR3 nucleotides are TGCGCCAGCAGTGGTCAAAGCGGGGGTAGCACAGATACGCAGTATTTT. Its translation: CASSGQSGGSTDTQYF.

The chain is built from TRBV20-1 and TRBJ2-3; 8 bases are a match to TRBD1. Looked up from germline, CDR1 is DFQATT and CDR2 is SNEGSKA (reference sequence). The CDR3 sequence is 16 residues long. After removal of 0 bases from V and 6 bases from J, the junction contained 11 bases not matched to a gene. DNA for the CDR3: TGCAGTGCTAGAGATCTGGGACAGGCAGGAGCGGATACGCAGTATTTT. Protein product: CSARDLGQAGADTQYF.

The chain combines TRBV19 with TRBJ2-5, with 12 bases identical to TRBD2. The CDR3 sequence is 16 residues long. The germline V gene has CDR1 LNHDA and CDR2 SQIVND (reference sequence). The V gene end was trimmed by 4 bases and the J gene end by 0 bases; junction bases not matched to a gene: 3. The CDR3 nucleotides read TGTGCCAGTAGTAAACGACTAGCGGGGGACCAAGAGACCCAGTACTTC. Protein product: CASSKRLAGDQETQYF.